The 11 T cell receptor beta chains reported below all come from one sample, sequenced in a study of CD8+ T cells in alopecia areata (dated by TCRdb to between 2017 and 2018). The method was the immunoSEQ multiplex PCR assay. For TCR sequencing, RNA was extracted from every sample and reverse transcribed into cDNA to serve as template. Drawn from immuneACCESS, this table holds only the in-frame rearrangements with V and J called that TCRdb kept. Clones are partly lost; checked studies trace under half to an unresolved V gene and leave the rest unexplained. This sample has approximately 140,000 clones in its table, and approximately 50% of those were observed once. In total, the top ten clones hold about 6.4% of the sample. Sequenced material: CD4+ T cells sorted from blood. These receptors all come from a human donor with alopecia areata.

This chain uses TRBV28 with TRBJ2-1; D is uncertain. V lost 5 bases and J 4 bases, leaving 6 bases between the germline ends. The CDR3 totals 12 residues. Germline V gives CDR1 MDHEN, CDR2 SYDVKM. The CDR3 is CASSPSYNEQFF. For the CDR3, the DNA is TGTGCCAGCAGTCCCTCTTACAATGAGCAGTTCTTC.

As for this clone: At one end the junction does not follow the germline gene, possibly because of a read error. The rearrangement joins TRBV2 to TRBJ2-5, with 7 bases matching TRBD2. The length of the CDR3 is 13 residues. Per the germline V gene, CDR1 is SNHLY and CDR2 is FYNNEI. The CDR3 nucleotides read TGTGCCACCAGTGCGGGAGTACGAGAGACCCAGTACTTC. Translating gives CATSAGVRETQYF.

The sample holds a few counts of this clone. This rearrangement joins TRBV5-4 to TRBJ2-3; 9 bases are a match to TRBD2. V gave up 4 bases and J gave up 3 bases; unmatched junction bases: 6. In germline, CDR1 is SGHNT, CDR2 YYREEE (reference sequence). The CDR3 extends over 15 amino acids. The CDR3 loop is CASSLAGSSTDTQYF. CDR3 in DNA: TGTGCCAGCAGCCTAGCGGGGAGCTCAACAGATACGCAGTATTTT.

The rearrangement uses TRBV27 and TRBJ1-2; perhaps TRBD1 as D (6 bases). Germline loops: CDR1 MNHEY, CDR2 SMNVEV (reference sequence). The V end lost 7 bases, the J end lost 7 bases, and 16 bases lay between the germline ends. This CDR3 comprises 13 residues. The CDR3 region has the DNA TGTGCCAGCAAAGGACAGATGTTGAGTGGCTACACCTTC. It is translated as CASKGQMLSGYTF.

The rearrangement uses TRBV11-2 and TRBJ1-2; D possibly corresponds to TRBD1 (5 bases). The CDR3 is made up of 15 amino acids. Trimming left V 5 bases short and J 3 bases short, with 16 bases between. Germline loops: CDR1 SGHAT, CDR2 FQNNGV. The CDR3 nucleotides are TGTGCCAGCAGCCCTGGGACGCGGCAGTACTATGGCTACACCTTC. This translates into CASSPGTRQYYGYTF. The full variable domain, rest sourced from reference TRBV11-2 and TRBJ1-2, is EAGVAQSPRYKIIEKRQSVAFWCNPISGHATLYWYQQILGQGPKLLIQFQNNGVVDDSQLPKDRFSAERLKGVDSTLKIQPAKLEDSAVYLCASSPGTRQYYGYTFGSGTRLTVV.

This clone came up a few times. This sequence joins TRBV18 and TRBJ2-1; TRBD2 aligns across 11 bases. Germline lookup yields CDR1 KGHSH and CDR2 LQKENI. CDR3 length: 15 residues. The V gene end was trimmed by 0 bases and the J gene end by 6 bases; junction bases not matched to a gene: 1. The CDR3 region is CASSPPTSGGNEQFF. The CDR3 nucleotides read TGTGCCAGCTCACCACCCACTAGCGGGGGCAATGAGCAGTTCTTC.

V is TRBV28 and J is TRBJ2-7; D possibly corresponds to TRBD2 (7 bases). Per germline, CDR1 MDHEN and CDR2 SYDVKM. The CDR3 is made up of 12 amino acids. V lost 3 bases and J 5 bases, leaving 8 bases between the germline ends. CDR3 sequence reads: CASSLGGHEQYF. The DNA of the CDR3 is TGTGCCAGCAGTTTGGGGGGGCACGAGCAGTACTTC.

The gene calls are TRBV5-1 and TRBJ2-7; D unresolved. V was pared by 4 bases and J by 3 bases, with 8 bases between. Germline loops: CDR1 SGHRS, CDR2 YFSETQ. The CDR3 has 12 amino acids. CDR3 amino acids: CASSLGVYEQYF. The CDR3, as DNA: TGCGCCAGCAGCCTCGGAGTCTACGAGCAGTACTTC. The variable domain in full, completed from reference TRBV5-1 and TRBJ2-7, reads KAGVTQTPRYLIKTRGQQVTLSCSPISGHRSVSWYQQTPGQGLQFLFEYFSETQRNKGNFPGRFSGRQFSNSRSEMNVSTLELGDSALYLCASSLGVYEQYFGPGTRLTVT.

The CDR3 sequence is CASSYDSKGEQFF. The CDR3 nucleotides are TGTGCCAGCAGCTACGACAGTAAGGGTGAGCAGTTCTTC. This chain links TRBV7-9 with TRBJ2-1, with a tentative D call TRBD1 (5 bases). The V end lost 4 bases, the J end lost 9 bases, and 13 bases lay between the germline ends. The CDR3 loop spans 13 amino acids. Germline CDR1 is SEHNR and CDR2 is FQNEAQ (reference sequence). The full variable domain, its missing parts supplied by reference TRBV7-9 and TRBJ2-1, is DTGVSQNPRHKITKRGQNVTFRCDPISEHNRLYWYRQTLGQGPEFLTYFQNEAQLEKSRLLSDRFSAERPKGSFSTLEIQRTEQGDSAMYLCASSYDSKGEQFFGPGTRLTVL.

This chain connects TRBV15 to TRBJ2-5; D gene unclear. The CDR3 runs 13 residues. The germline V gene has CDR1 LNHNV and CDR2 YYDKDF (reference sequence). V was cut by 6 bases and J by 2 bases, with 10 bases left in between. This chain's CDR3 is CATSLDPQETQYF. The DNA for the CDR3 is TGTGCCACCAGTCTGGACCCTCAAGAGACCCAGTACTTC.

The chain couples TRBV13 to TRBJ2-1; TRBD2 matches at 14 bases. CDR1 is PRHDT and CDR2 is FYEKMQ in the germline V gene (reference sequence). The CDR3 covers 13 residues. V was clipped by 10 bases and J by 8 bases; unmatched bases: 4. CDR3 bases: TGTGCCACTCGACTAGCGGGAGGGGATGAGCAGTTCTTC. This translates into CATRLAGGDEQFF.